The clone carrying this T cell receptor beta chain was detected ten times or more. At one end the junction does not follow the germline gene, possibly because of a read error. This sample is part of a study of metastatic and nonmetastatic thyroid tumors. Per the authors' pipeline: In papillary thyroid cancer, a distant-metastasis classifier was built using CDR3 differences across clinicopathological groups. Via MiXCR, TCRdb re-called the PCR reads. The V and J calls and clone size come from TCRdb's table, not from the authors' own analysis. This table holds some 45,000 clones, roughly an eighth found once. Germline lookup yields CDR1 MNHEY and CDR2 SVGAGI. The CDR3 spans 14 residues. Among the patients, none had received any treatment before thyroid surgery.

The TCR sequence derives from a male donor with papillary thyroid cancer or a benign thyroid nodule (not recorded which). Some clones in this sample may be carry-over from other donors' samples. Source material: blood. The chain employs TRBV6-5 and TRBJ2-1, with TRBD1 as a possible D gene (6 bases). The DNA for the CDR3 is TGTGCCAGCAGCTACTTACAGGGTTACGATGAGCAGTTCTTC. This sequence encodes CASSYLQGYDEQFF.